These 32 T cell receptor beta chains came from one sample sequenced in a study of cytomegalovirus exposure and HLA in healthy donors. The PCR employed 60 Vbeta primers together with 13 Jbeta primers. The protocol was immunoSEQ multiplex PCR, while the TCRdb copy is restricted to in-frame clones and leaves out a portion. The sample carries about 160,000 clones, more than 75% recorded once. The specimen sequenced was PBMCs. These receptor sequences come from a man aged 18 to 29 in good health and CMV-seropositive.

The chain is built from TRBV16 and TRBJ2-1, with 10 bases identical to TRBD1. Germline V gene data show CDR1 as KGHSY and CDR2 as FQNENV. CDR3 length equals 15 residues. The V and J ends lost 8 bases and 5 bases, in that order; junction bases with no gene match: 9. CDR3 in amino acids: CASSRDRGGDNEQFF. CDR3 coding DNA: TGTGCCAGCTCTCGGGACAGGGGCGGTGACAATGAGCAGTTCTTC.

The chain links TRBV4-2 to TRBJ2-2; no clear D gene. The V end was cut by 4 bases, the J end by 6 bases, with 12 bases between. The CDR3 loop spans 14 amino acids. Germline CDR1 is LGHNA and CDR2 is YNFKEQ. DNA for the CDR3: TGTGCCAGCAGCCGGAACCTAGAGCCCGGGGAGCTGTTTTTT. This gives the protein CASSRNLEPGELFF.

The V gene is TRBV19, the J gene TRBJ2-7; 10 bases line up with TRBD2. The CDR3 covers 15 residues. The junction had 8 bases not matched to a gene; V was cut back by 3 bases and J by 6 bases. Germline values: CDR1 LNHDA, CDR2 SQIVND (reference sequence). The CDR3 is CASSMGAGGPPEQYF. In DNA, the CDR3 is TGTGCCAGTAGTATGGGAGCGGGGGGGCCCCCCGAGCAGTACTTC.

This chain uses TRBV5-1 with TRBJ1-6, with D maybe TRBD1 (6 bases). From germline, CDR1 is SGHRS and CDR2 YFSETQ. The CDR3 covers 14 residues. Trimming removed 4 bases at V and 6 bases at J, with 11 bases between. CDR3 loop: CASSPGQINSPLHF. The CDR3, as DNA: TGCGCCAGCAGCCCCGGACAGATTAATTCACCCCTCCACTTT.

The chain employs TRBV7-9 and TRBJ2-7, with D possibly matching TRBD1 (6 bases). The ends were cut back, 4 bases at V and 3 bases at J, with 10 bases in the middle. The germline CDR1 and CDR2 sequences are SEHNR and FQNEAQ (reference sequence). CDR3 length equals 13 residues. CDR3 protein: CASSSGQNYEQYF. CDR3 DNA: TGTGCCAGCAGCTCGGGACAAAACTACGAGCAGTACTTC.

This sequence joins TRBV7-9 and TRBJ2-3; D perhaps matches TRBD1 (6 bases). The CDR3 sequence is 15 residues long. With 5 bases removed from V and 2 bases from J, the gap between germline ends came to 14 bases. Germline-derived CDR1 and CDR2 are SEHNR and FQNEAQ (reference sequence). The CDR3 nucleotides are TGTGCCAGCAGCGAAGACAGGCTATTCACAGATACGCAGTATTTT. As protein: CASSEDRLFTDTQYF. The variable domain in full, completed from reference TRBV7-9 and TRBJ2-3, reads DTGVSQNPRHKITKRGQNVTFRCDPISEHNRLYWYRQTLGQGPEFLTYFQNEAQLEKSRLLSDRFSAERPKGSFSTLEIQRTEQGDSAMYLCASSEDRLFTDTQYFGPGTRLTVL.

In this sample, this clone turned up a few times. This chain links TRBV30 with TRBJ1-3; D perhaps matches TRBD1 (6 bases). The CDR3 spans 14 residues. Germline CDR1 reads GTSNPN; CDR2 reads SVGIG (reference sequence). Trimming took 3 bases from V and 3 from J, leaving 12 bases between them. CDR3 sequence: CAWSRGASGNTIYF. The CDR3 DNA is TGTGCCTGGAGCCGGGGGGCGAGTGGAAACACCATATATTTT.

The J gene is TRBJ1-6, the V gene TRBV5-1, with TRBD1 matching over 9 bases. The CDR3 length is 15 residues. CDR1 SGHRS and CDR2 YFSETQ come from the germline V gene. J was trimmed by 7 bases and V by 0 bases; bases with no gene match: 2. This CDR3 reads CASSLGTGDNSPLHF. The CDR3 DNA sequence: TGCGCCAGCAGCTTGGGGACAGGGGACAATTCACCCCTCCACTTT.

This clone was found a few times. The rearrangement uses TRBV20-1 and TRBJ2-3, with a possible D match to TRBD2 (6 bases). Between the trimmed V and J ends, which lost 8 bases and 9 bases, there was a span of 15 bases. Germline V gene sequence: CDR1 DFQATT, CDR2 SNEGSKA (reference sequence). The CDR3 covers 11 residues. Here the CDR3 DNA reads TGCAGTCTACCGCGGCGGGGCACGCAGTATTTT. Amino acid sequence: CSLPRRGTQYF.

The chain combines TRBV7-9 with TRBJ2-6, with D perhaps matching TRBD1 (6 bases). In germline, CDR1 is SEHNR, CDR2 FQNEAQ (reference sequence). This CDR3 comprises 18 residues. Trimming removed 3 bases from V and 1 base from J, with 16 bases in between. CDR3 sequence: CASSFRQGLSSGANVLTF. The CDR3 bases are TGTGCCAGCAGCTTCAGGCAGGGGTTGTCGTCTGGGGCCAACGTCCTGACTTTC.

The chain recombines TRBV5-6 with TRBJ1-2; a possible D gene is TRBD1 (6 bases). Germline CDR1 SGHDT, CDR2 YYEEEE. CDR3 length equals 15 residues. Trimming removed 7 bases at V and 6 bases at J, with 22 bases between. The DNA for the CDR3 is TGTGCCAGCCTTCCTCTCAGGGGCGAAATTGATGGCTACACCTTC. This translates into CASLPLRGEIDGYTF.

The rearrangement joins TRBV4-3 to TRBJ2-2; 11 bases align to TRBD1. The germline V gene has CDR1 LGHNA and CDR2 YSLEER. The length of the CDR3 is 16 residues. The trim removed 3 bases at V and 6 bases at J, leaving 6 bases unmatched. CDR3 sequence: CASSQIGQGAAGELFF. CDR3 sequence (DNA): TGCGCCAGCAGCCAGATAGGACAGGGGGCCGCCGGGGAGCTGTTTTTT.

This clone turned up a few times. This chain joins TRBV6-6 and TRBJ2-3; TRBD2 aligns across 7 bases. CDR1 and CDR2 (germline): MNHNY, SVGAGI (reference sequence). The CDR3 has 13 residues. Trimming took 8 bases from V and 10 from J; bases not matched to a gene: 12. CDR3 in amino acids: CASVKSGAEAQYF. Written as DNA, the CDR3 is TGTGCCAGCGTTAAGAGCGGGGCGGAGGCGCAGTATTTT.

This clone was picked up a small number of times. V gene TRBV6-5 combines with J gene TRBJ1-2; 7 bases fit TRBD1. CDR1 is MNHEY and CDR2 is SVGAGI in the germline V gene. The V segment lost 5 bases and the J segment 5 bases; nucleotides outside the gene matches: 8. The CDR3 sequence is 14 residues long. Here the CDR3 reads CASSQSTGVYGYTF. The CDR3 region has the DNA TGTGCCAGCAGTCAAAGTACAGGGGTTTATGGCTACACCTTC.

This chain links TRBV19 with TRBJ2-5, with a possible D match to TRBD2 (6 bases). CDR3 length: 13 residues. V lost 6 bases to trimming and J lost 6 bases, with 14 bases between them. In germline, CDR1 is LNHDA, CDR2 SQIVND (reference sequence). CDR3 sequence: CASSPAAGQTQYF. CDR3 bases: TGTGCCAGTAGCCCCGCAGCGGGCCAGACCCAGTACTTC.

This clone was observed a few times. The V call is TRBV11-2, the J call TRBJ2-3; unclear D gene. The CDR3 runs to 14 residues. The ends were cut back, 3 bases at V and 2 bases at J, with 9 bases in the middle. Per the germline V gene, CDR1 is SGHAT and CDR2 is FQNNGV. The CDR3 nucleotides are TGTGCCAGCAGCTTGTCACTTCCCACAGATACGCAGTATTTT. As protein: CASSLSLPTDTQYF.

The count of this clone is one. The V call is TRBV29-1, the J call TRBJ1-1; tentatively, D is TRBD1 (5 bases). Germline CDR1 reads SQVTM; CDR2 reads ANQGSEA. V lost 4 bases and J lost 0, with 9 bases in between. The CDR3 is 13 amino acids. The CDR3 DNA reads TGCAGCGTTGGGGCAGGGATGAACACTGAAGCTTTCTTT. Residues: CSVGAGMNTEAFF.

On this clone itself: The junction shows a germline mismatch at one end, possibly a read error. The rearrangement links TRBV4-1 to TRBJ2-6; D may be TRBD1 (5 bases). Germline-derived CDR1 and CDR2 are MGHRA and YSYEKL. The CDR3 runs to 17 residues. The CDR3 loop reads CASSQALWGSGANGLTF. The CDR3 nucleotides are TGCGCCAGCAGCCAAGCTTTATGGGGCTCTGGGGCCAACGGCCTGACTTTC.

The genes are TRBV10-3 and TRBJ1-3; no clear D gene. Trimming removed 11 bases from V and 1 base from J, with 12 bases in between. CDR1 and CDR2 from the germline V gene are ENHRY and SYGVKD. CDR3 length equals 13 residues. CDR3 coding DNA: TGTGCCCACGGCGGATCTTCTGGAAACACCATATATTTT. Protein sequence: CAHGGSSGNTIYF.

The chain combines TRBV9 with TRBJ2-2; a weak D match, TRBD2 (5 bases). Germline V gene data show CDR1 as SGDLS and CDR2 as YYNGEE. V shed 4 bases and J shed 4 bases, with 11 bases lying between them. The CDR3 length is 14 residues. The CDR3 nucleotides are TGTGCCAGCAGCACCCCAACTAGCACCGGGGAGCTGTTTTTT. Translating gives CASSTPTSTGELFF.

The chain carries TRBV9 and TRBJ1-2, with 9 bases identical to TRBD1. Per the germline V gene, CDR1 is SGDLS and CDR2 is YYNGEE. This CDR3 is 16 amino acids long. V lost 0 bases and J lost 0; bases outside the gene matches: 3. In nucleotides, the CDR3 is TGTGCCAGCAGCGTAGAGGGACAGGGCGCTAACTATGGCTACACCTTC. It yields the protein CASSVEGQGANYGYTF.

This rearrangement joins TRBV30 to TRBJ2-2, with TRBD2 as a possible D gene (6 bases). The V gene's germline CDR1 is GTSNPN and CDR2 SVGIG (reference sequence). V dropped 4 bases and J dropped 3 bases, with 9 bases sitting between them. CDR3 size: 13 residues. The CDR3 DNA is TGTGCCTGGACGGGACTTTACACCGGGGAGCTGTTTTTT. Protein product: CAWTGLYTGELFF. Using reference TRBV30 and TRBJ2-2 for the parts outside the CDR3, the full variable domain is SQTIHQWPATLVQPVGSPLSLECTVEGTSNPNLYWYRQAAGRGLQLLFYSVGIGQISSEVPQNLSASRPQDRQFILSSKKLLLSDSGFYLCAWTGLYTGELFFGEGSRLTVL.

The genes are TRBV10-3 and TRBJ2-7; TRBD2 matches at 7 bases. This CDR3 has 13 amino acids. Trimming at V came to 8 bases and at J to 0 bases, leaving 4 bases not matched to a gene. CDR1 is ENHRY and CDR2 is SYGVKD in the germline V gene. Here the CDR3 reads CAIGEGSSYEQYF. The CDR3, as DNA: TGTGCCATCGGGGAGGGCAGCTCCTACGAGCAGTACTTC.

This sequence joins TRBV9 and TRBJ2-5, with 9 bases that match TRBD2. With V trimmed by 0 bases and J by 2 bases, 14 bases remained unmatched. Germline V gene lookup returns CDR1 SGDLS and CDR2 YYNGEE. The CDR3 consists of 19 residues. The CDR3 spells CASSVGVGLAGLIQETQYF. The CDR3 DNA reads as TGTGCCAGCAGCGTAGGGGTAGGGCTAGCGGGGTTAATACAAGAGACCCAGTACTTC.

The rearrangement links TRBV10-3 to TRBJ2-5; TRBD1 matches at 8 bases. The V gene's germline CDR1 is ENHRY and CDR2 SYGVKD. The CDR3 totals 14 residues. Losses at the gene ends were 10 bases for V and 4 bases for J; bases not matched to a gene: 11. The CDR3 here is CATTNTGGIETQYF. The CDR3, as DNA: TGTGCCACCACGAATACAGGGGGGATAGAGACCCAGTACTTC.

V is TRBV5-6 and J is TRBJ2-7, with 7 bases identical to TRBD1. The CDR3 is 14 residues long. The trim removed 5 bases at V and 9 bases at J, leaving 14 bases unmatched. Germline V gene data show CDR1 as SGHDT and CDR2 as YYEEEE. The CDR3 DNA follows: TGTGCCAGCAGTTCCAAGACGGACAGGAAAGGGCAGTACTTC. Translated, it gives CASSSKTDRKGQYF.

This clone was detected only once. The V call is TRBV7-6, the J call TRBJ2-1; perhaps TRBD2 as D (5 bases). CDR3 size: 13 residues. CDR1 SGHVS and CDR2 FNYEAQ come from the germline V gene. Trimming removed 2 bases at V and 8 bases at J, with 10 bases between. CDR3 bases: TGTGCCAGCAGCTTATTCGGACTCGATGAGCAGTTCTTC. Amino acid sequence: CASSLFGLDEQFF.

The CDR3 bases are TGTGCCATCAGTGAGGATAGGGGAAACACTGAAGCTTTCTTT. Protein sequence: CAISEDRGNTEAFF. The rearrangement uses TRBV10-3 and TRBJ1-1; D may be TRBD1 (5 bases). Looked up from germline, CDR1 is ENHRY and CDR2 is SYGVKD. The CDR3 covers 14 residues. Trimming left V 2 bases short and J 2 bases short, with 9 bases between.

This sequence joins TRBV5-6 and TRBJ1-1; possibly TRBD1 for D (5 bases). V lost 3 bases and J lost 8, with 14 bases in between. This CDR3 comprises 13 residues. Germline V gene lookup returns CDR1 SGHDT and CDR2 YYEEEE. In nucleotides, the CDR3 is TGTGCCAGCAGCTCGTTCGGCAGGGAAGAAGCTTTCTTT. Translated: CASSSFGREEAFF.

DNA for the CDR3: TGTGCCAGTATCCCAAGGGACTCCGGTGTAGGAGAGCAGTTCTTC. Its protein product is CASIPRDSGVGEQFF. The chain carries TRBV19 and TRBJ2-1; the D gene is possibly TRBD2 (6 bases). CDR1 and CDR2 (germline): LNHDA, SQIVND (reference sequence). The V and J ends lost 7 bases and 10 bases respectively, with 23 bases between them. CDR3 length: 15 amino acids.

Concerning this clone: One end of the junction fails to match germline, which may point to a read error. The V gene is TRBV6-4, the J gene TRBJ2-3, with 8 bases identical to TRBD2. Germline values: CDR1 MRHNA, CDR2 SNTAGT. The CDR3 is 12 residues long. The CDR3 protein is CASGDWRGATYF. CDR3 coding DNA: TGTGCCAGCGGTGATTGGCGGGGGGCCACCTATTTT.

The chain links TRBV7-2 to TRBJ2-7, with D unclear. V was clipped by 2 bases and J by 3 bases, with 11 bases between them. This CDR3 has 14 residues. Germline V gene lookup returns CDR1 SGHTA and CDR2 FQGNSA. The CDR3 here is CASSLNGGYYEQYF. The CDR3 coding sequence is TGTGCCAGCAGCTTAAACGGCGGCTACTACGAGCAGTACTTC.